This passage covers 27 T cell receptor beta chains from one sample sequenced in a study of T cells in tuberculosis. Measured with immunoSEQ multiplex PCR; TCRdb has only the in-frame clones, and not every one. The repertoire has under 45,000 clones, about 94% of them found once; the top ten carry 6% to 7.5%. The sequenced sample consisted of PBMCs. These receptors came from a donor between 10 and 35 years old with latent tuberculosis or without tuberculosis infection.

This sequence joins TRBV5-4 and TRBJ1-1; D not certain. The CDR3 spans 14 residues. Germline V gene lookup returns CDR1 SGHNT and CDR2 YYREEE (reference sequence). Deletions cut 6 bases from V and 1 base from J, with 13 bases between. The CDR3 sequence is CASNSARKNTEAFF. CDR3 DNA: TGTGCCAGCAATTCGGCCAGGAAGAACACTGAAGCTTTCTTT.

The CDR3 nucleotides read TGTGCCAGCAGCGGCGGACAGACAGGGGGAGTAAGCGGCTACACCTTC. Residues: CASSGGQTGGVSGYTF. The chain joins TRBV7-2 to TRBJ1-2, with 9 bases lining up with TRBD1. The length of the CDR3 is 16 residues. With V trimmed by 5 bases and J by 8 bases, 15 bases remained unmatched. Germline CDR1 SGHTA, CDR2 FQGNSA. The complete variable domain, with remaining parts taken from reference TRBV7-2 and TRBJ1-2, reads GAGVSQSPSNKVTEKGKDVELRCDPISGHTALYWYRQSLGQGLEFLIYFQGNSAPDKSGLPSDRFSAERTGGSVSTLTIQRTQQEDSAVYLCASSGGQTGGVSGYTFGSGTRLTVV.

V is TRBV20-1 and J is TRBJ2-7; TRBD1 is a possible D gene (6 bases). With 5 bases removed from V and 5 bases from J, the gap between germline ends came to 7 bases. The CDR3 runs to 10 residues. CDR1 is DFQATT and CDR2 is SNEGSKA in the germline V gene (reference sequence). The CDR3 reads CSAYRDEQYF. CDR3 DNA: TGCAGTGCTTACAGGGACGAGCAGTACTTC.

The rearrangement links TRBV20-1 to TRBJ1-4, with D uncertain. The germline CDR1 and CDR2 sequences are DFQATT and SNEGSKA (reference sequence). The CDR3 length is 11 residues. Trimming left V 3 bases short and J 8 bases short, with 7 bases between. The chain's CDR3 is CSASRREKLFF. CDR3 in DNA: TGCAGTGCTAGTAGGAGAGAAAAACTGTTTTTT.

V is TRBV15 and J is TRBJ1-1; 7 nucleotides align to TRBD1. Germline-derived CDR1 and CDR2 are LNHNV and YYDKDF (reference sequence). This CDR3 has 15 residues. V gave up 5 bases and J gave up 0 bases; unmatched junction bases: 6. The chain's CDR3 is CATSPRTGMNTEAFF. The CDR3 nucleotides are TGTGCCACCAGCCCCCGGACAGGAATGAACACTGAAGCTTTCTTT. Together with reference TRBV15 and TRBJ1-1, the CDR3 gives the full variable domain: DAMVIQNPRYQVTQFGKPVTLSCSQTLNHNVMYWYQQKSSQAPKLLFHYYDKDFNNEADTPDNFQSRRPNTSFCFLDIRSPGLGDTAMYLCATSPRTGMNTEAFFGQGTRLTVV.

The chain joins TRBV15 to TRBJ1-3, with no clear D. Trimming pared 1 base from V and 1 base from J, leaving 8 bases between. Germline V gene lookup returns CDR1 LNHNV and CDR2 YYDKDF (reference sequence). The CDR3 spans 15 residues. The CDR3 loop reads CATSRVGVSGNTIYF. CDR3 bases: TGTGCCACCAGCAGAGTAGGAGTTTCTGGAAACACCATATATTTT. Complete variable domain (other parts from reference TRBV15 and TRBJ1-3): DAMVIQNPRYQVTQFGKPVTLSCSQTLNHNVMYWYQQKSSQAPKLLFHYYDKDFNNEADTPDNFQSRRPNTSFCFLDIRSPGLGDTAMYLCATSRVGVSGNTIYFGEGSWLTVV.

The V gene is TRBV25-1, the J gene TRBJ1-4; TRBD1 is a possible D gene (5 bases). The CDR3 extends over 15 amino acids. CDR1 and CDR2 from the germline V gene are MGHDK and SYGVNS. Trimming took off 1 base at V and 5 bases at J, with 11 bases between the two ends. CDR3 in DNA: TGTGCCAGCAGTGAATTCTCGGGGGGAAATGAAAAACTGTTTTTT. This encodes CASSEFSGGNEKLFF.

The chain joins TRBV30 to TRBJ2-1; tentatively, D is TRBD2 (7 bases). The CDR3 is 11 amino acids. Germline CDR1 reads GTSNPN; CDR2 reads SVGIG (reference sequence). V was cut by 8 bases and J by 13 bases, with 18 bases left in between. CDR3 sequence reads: CARGGGASQFF. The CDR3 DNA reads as TGTGCCCGCGGTGGGGGGGCATCTCAGTTCTTC.

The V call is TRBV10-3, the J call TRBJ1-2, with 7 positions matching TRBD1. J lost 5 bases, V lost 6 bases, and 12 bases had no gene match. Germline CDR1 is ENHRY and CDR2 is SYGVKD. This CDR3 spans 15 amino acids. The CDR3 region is CAISTQSVRGYGYTF. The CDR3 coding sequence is TGTGCCATCAGCACACAATCTGTCAGGGGGTATGGCTACACCTTC.

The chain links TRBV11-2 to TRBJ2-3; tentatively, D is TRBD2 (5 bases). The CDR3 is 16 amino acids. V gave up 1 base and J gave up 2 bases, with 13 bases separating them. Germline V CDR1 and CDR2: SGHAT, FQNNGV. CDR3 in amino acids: CASSLVSLADTDTQYF. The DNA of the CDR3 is TGTGCCAGCAGCTTAGTTAGTCTAGCCGACACAGATACGCAGTATTTT.

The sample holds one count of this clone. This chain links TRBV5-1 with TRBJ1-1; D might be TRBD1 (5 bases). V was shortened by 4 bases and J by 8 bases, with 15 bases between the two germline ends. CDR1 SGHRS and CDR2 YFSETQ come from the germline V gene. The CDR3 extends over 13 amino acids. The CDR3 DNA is TGCGCCAGCAGCCCCCGGGGGGTCGAGGAAGCTTTCTTT. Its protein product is CASSPRGVEEAFF.

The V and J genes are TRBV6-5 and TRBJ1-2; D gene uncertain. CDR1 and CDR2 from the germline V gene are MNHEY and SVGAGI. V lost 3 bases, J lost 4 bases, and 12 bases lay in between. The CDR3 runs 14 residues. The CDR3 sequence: CASSYSEESYGYTF. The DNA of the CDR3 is TGTGCCAGCAGTTATAGCGAGGAAAGCTATGGCTACACCTTC.

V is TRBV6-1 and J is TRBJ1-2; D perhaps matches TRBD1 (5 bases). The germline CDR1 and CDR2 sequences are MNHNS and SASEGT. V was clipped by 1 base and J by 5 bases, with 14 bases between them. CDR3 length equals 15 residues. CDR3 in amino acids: CASSEVGTGGYGYTF. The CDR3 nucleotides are TGTGCCAGCAGTGAAGTCGGAACAGGTGGATATGGCTACACCTTC.

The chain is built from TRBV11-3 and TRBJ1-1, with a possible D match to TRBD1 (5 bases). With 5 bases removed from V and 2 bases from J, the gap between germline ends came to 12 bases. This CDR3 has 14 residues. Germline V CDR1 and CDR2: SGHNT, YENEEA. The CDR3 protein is CASSPFGQNTEAFF. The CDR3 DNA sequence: TGTGCCAGCAGCCCCTTTGGACAAAACACTGAAGCTTTCTTT.

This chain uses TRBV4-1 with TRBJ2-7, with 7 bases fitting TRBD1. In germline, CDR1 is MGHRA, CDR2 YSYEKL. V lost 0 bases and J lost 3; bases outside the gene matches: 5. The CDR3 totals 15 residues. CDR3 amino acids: CASSQDLGGFYEQYF. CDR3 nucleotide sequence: TGCGCCAGCAGCCAAGACCTAGGGGGCTTCTACGAGCAGTACTTC.

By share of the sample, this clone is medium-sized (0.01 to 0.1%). The CDR3 region has the DNA TGTGCCATTTTAGGGACAGGGAGCGGGGAGCAGTACTTC. This translates into CAILGTGSGEQYF. The J gene is TRBJ2-7, the V gene TRBV7-8; TRBD1 agrees at 9 bases. Looked up from germline, CDR1 is SGHVS and CDR2 is FQNEAQ. The CDR3 is 13 residues long. V gave up 10 bases and J gave up 7 bases; unmatched junction bases: 11.

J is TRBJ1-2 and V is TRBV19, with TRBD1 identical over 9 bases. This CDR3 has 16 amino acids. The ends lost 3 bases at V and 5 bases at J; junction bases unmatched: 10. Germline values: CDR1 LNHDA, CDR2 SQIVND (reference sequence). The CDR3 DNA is TGTGCCAGTAGTATCAGTCGTACAGGGGGCAGGTATGGCTACACCTTC. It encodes CASSISRTGGRYGYTF.

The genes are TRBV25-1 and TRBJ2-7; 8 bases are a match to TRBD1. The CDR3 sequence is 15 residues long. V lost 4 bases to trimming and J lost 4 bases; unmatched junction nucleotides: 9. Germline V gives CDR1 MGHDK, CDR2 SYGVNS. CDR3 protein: CASSGTGIRPYEQYF. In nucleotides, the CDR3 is TGTGCCAGCAGTGGGACAGGGATCCGCCCGTACGAGCAGTACTTC.

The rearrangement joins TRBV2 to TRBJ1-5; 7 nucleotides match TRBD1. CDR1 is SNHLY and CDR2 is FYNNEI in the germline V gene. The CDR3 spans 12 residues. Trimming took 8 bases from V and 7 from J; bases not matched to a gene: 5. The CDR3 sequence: CASAGGGQPQHF. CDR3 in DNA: TGTGCCAGCGCAGGGGGTGGGCAGCCCCAGCATTTT.

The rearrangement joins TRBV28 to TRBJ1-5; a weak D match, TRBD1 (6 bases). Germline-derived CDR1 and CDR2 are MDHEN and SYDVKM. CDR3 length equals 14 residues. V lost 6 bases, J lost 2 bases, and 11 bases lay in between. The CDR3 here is CASSPEGGNQPQHF. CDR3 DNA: TGTGCCAGCAGCCCCGAGGGGGGCAATCAGCCCCAGCATTTT.

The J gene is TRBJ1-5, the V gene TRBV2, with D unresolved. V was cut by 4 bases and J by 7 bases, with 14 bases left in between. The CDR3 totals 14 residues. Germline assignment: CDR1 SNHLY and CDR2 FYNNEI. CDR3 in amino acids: CASSVMRGGQPQHF. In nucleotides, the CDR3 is TGTGCCAGCAGTGTGATGCGGGGTGGGCAGCCCCAGCATTTT.

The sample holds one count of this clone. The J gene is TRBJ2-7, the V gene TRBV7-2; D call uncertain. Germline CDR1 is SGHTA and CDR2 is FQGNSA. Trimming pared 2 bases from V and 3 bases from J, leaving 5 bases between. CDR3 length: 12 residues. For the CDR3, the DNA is TGTGCCAGCAGCTTAAATAGCTACGAGCAGTACTTC. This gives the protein CASSLNSYEQYF. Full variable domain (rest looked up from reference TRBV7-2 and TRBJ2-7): GAGVSQSPSNKVTEKGKDVELRCDPISGHTALYWYRQSLGQGLEFLIYFQGNSAPDKSGLPSDRFSAERTGGSVSTLTIQRTQQEDSAVYLCASSLNSYEQYFGPGTRLTVT.

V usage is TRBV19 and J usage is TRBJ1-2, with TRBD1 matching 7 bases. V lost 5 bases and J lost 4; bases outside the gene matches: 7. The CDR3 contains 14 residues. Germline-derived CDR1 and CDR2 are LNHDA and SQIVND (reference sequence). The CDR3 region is CASSSPAGGYGYTF. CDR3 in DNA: TGTGCCAGTAGTTCCCCGGCAGGGGGCTATGGCTACACCTTC.

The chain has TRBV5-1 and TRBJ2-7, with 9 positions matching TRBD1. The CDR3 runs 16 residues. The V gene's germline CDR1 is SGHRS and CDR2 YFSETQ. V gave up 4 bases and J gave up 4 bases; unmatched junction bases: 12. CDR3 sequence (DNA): TGCGCCAGCAGCACGGGTAGGGACAGGGTAAGGTACGAGCAGTACTTC. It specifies CASSTGRDRVRYEQYF.

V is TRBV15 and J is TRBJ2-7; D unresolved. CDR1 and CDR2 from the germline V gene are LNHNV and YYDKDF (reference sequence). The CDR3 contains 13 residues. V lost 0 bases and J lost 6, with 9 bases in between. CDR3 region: CATSRDPESEQYF. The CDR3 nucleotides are TGTGCCACCAGCAGAGACCCAGAATCCGAGCAGTACTTC.

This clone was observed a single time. CDR3 sequence reads: CASSLAGTPSSYNSPLHF. The CDR3 DNA reads as TGTGCCAGCAGCTTGGCCGGGACTCCCTCCTCCTATAATTCACCCCTCCACTTT. V and J are TRBV5-4 and TRBJ1-6; tentatively, D is TRBD1 (5 bases). V was pared by 0 bases and J by 0 bases, with 13 bases between. The germline V gene encodes CDR1 SGHNT and CDR2 YYREEE (reference sequence). The CDR3 is 18 residues long.

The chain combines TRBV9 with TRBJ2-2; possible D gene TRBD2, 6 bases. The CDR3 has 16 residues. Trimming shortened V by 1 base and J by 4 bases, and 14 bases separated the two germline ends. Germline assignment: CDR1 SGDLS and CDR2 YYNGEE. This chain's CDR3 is CASSVLRRGATGELFF. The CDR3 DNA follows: TGTGCCAGCAGCGTATTGAGGAGGGGAGCCACCGGGGAGCTGTTTTTT. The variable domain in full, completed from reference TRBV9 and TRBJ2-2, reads DSGVTQTPKHLITATGQRVTLRCSPRSGDLSVYWYQQSLDQGLQFLIQYYNGEERAKGNILERFSAQQFPDLHSELNLSSLELGDSALYFCASSVLRRGATGELFFGEGSRLTVL.